This T cell receptor (beta chain) was sequenced in a study of identical twins. A template switching step contributed a universal primer site, while unique molecular identifiers were present in the cDNA. One entry per CDR3 protein results from TCRdb running MiXCR on the 5' RACE reads. In the table there are about 450,000 distinct CDR3 sequences, less than 20% of which are singletons. General observations from the study: For monozygotic twins, models underestimated out-of-frame TCR alpha sharing. The conclusions drew on cross-sectional statistical analysis instead of tracking the same donors. With beta out-of-frame sequences, excess sharing by twins was weaker.

The length of the CDR3 is 13 residues. The V and J ends lost 2 bases and 8 bases respectively, with 7 bases between them. Germline V gives CDR1 MDHEN, CDR2 SYDVKM. This clonotype occurred a few times. The antigen is unknown. This TCR was recovered from a man in his fifties in good health. The V call is TRBV28, the J call TRBJ1-6; D not resolved. Sequencing used naive T cells sorted from blood. This chain's CDR3 is CASSLPSHSPLHF. The CDR3 DNA is TGTGCCAGCAGTTTACCGTCTCATTCACCCCTCCACTTT. Looking up the rest from reference TRBV28 and TRBJ1-6 gives the full variable domain: DVKVTQSSRYLVKRTGEKVFLECVQDMDHENMFWYRQDPGLGLRLIYFSYDVKMKEKGDIPEGYSVSREKKERFSLILESASTNQTSMYLCASSLPSHSPLHFGNGTRLTVT.